This passage covers 10 T cell receptor beta chains from one sample sequenced in a study of CD4 and CD8 cells across lung adenocarcinoma regions. TCRdb used MiXCR to reprocess the PCR reads, holding one entry per CDR3 protein. This table holds 7,500 to 8,500 distinct CDR3 sequences, 40% to 45% found once. The sample consisted of CD4+ T cells from the margin of a lung tumor. The receptor source for this set is a male donor with lung adenocarcinoma. The CD4 and CD8 labels of this study may be unreliable.

The V gene is TRBV7-3, the J gene TRBJ2-1; the D is unclear. Per germline, CDR1 SGHTA and CDR2 FQGTGA. CDR3 length: 15 residues. With 2 bases removed from V and 7 bases from J, the gap between germline ends came to 15 bases. As DNA, the CDR3 is TGTGCCAGCAGCTTATCCCCAGCTGGTTGGAATGAGCAGTTCTTC. Translated, it gives CASSLSPAGWNEQFF.

This clonotype was counted at least ten times. V gene TRBV7-2 combines with J gene TRBJ2-3; D unclear. The DNA end lines up better with TRBJ2-5; the J call may be wrong. Germline V gives CDR1 SGHTA, CDR2 FQGNSA. This CDR3 is 13 amino acids long. The CDR3 sequence: CASSFNTQETQYF. The CDR3 nucleotides are TGTGCCAGCAGTTTCAACACCCAAGAGACCCAGTACTTC.

This clonotype occurred many times. A much larger clone lies one base from this, so it may be a read error. The chain recombines TRBV6-2 or TRBV6-3 with TRBJ2-1; TRBD2 aligns across 9 bases. V lost 7 bases and J lost 10; bases outside the gene matches: 14. Germline CDR1 MNHEY, CDR2 SVGEGT. This CDR3 comprises 15 residues. In DNA, the CDR3 is TGTGCCAGCACCGGACTAGCGCCGAATTCCTACGAGCAGTTCTTC. It specifies CASTGLAPNSYEQFF.

The V and J genes are TRBV6-1 and TRBJ1-1; a possible D gene is TRBD1 (5 bases). The germline V and J ends were trimmed by 8 bases and 4 bases, with 14 bases remaining between them. CDR3 length equals 13 residues. CDR1 and CDR2 from the germline V gene are MNHNS and SASEGT. Here the CDR3 reads CASSRDWSTEAFF. CDR3 DNA sequence: TGTGCCAGCTCAAGGGACTGGTCCACTGAAGCTTTCTTT.

V usage is TRBV6-1 and J usage is TRBJ2-3; weak D call: TRBD2 (6 bases). From germline, CDR1 is MNHNS and CDR2 SASEGT. The CDR3 sequence is 16 residues long. V was cut by 6 bases and J by 12 bases, with 28 bases left in between. CDR3 nucleotides: TGTGCCAGCAGGGGTTTCGGGGGAGGTAGCACAGAGACCCAGTATTTT. This sequence encodes CASRGFGGGSTETQYF.

The gene calls are TRBV4-1 and TRBJ2-5; the match to TRBD2 covers 12 bases. V shed 0 bases and J 5 bases; nucleotides not matched to a gene: 4. Germline V gives CDR1 MGHRA, CDR2 YSYEKL. This CDR3 is 16 amino acids long. CDR3 coding DNA: TGCGCCAGCAGCCAAGATCATGGACTAGCGGGGGAGACCCAGTACTTC. It specifies CASSQDHGLAGETQYF.

Concerning this clonotype itself: At one end the junction does not follow the germline gene, possibly because of a read error. The chain is built from TRBV12-3 or TRBV12-4 and TRBJ2-1; 9 nucleotides line up with TRBD2. The CDR3 consists of 15 residues. In nucleotides, the CDR3 is TGTGCCAGCAGCGGGGCGGGGGGGGGCGCAAATACGCAGTTTTTC. It codes for CASSGAGGGANTQFF.

This clonotype was counted many times. This sequence joins TRBV6-4 and TRBJ2-2; 9 bases map to TRBD2. V lost 4 bases, J lost 5 bases, and 5 bases stayed unmatched. CDR1 is MRHNA and CDR2 is SNTAGT in the germline V gene. The length of the CDR3 is 15 residues. In DNA, the CDR3 is TGTGCCAGCAGTGCCGGCGGGGGGGCGACCGGGGAGCTGTTTTTT. It is translated as CASSAGGGATGELFF.

Comments on this clonotype: A junction boundary mismatches the germline segment, possibly from a read error. V gene TRBV6-1 combines with J gene TRBJ2-3, with D maybe TRBD2 (7 bases). CDR1 and CDR2 (germline): MNHNS, SASEGT. The CDR3 sequence is 14 residues long. The CDR3 nucleotides read TGTGCCAGCACGGGGGCGGGAGCGCCAGATACGCAGTATTTC. Translation: CASTGAGAPDTQYF.

This clonotype has ten or more counts. It may be a read error: a sequence one base away is much more abundant. The chain carries TRBV27 and TRBJ2-1; the D gene is possibly TRBD2 (5 bases). The DNA end lines up better with TRBJ2-7; the J call may be wrong. Germline CDR1 and CDR2: MNHEY and SMNVEV (reference sequence). CDR3 length equals 16 residues. The CDR3 DNA follows: TGTGCCAGCAGTTTATCATCCCGGGGTAACTACAATGAGCAGTACTTC. This gives the protein CASSLSSRGNYNEQYF.